This T cell receptor (beta chain) was identified in a study of T cell responses to AZD1222 COVID-19 vaccine. The CDR3 is made up of 16 amino acids. Germline loops: CDR1 SGHAT, CDR2 FQNNGV. Trimming removed 6 bases from V and 4 bases from J, with 21 bases in between. The study's findings and limits: White British ancestry dominated among donors, who included more females, and clonal diversity was possibly underestimated.

A word on this clone: Antigen specificity is unknown.

Repertoires were generated with immunoSEQ multiplex PCR, while TCRdb's copy carries only in-frame clones and drops some. The profile covers about 140,000 clones, with around 90% appearing a single time and just over 5.5% taken by the ten largest. The clonotype was recovered from an adult in good health. The rearrangement uses TRBV11-2 and TRBJ1-1, with a tentative D call TRBD1 (5 bases). The sample in question was peripheral blood, obtained on day 0 of AZD1222 vaccination. Here the CDR3 reads CASSEPLGTSITEAFF. For the CDR3, the DNA is TGTGCCAGCAGTGAACCGCTCGGGACCTCCATCACTGAAGCTTTCTTT.